This TCR beta chain was sequenced during a study of CD8 T cells in Susac syndrome (dated by TCRdb to between 2017 and 2020). In terms of the full investigation: Among the Susac syndrome patients who were sequenced, clinically active disease was present in more than 5 and clinical remission was observed in fewer than 10. Susac syndrome patients were therapy-naive, on corticosteroids (some also receiving IVIg), or on IVIg alone at blood withdrawal. Whether CD8+ T cell activation and differentiation in Susac syndrome was antigen driven was tested using repertoire sequencing.

Trimming at the junction amounts to 5 bases on V and 1 base on J, and the germline ends lie 10 bases apart. The CDR3 spans 14 residues, from the cysteine through the phenylalanine. This entry keeps only the CDR3 DNA: 42 bases, framed from base 1. According to the germline V gene, CDR1 reads ENHRY and CDR2 reads SYGVKD. RNA was extracted using the RNeasy kit, and about 0.45 to 1 ug of the RNA was reverse transcribed with random hexamers. TCR beta CDR3 regions were amplified with the immunoSEQ multiplex PCR assay covering 54 Vbeta and 13 Jbeta segments. Bias from PCR amplification was corrected by using a synthetic template baseline for primer optimization and for computational correction. Turning to the authors' computational methods: Only productive sequences were kept, with reads annotated to V, D and J genes according to IMGT and analyzed in immunoSEQ Analyzer. Clonality was calculated as one minus the Shannon entropy normalized by log2 of the number of productive unique sequences. Public and private clones were assessed among the 100 most prevalent clones of each patient and control. Clones were defined as Susac-specific when absent from the healthy and MS cohorts, from over a thousand published viral clones and from other ImmuneACCESS disease sequences. The raw public data were reprocessed by TCRdb itself: fastp quality trimming at Q25, MiXCR clonotype calling, in-frame beta chains only. Rows with one shared CDR3 protein collapse into an entry with the most common genes and DNA. TCRdb, rather than the study authors, made the V and J calls. This sample holds 150,000 to 200,000 distinct CDR3 sequences; 94% were observed only once. Together, the top ten hold roughly 0.12% of the sample.

General findings and caveats noted by the study authors: The study acknowledged that relatively few individuals were included in the TCR sequencing and HLA analysis. The CD4+ T cell repertoire of patients with Susac syndrome showed no detectable clonal expansion.

Peripheral blood CD8+ and CD4+ T cells from healthy donors, Susac syndrome patients and multiple sclerosis patients were profiled by high-throughput TCR beta sequencing. Susac syndrome patients met recently defined diagnostic criteria for definite or probable disease. Bulk CD8+ and CD4+ T cells were purified magnetically by negative isolation, whereas CD8+ TEMRA cells were enriched by FACS. Blood was collected in EDTA tubes and processed within 24 hours, with PBMCs isolated through density gradient centrifugation. PBMCs intended for TCR sequencing were cryopreserved in liquid nitrogen and thawed later in a water bath at 37 degrees C. A purity of at least 90% was achieved for sorted or isolated CD4+, CD8+ and CD8+ TEMRA cells. As concerns this clonotype: Its specific antigen is unknown. No much larger clone exists at a distance of one base, and base qualities are not known.

The V gene is TRBV10-3 and the J gene is TRBJ2-3; the D gene is possibly TRBD1 or TRBD2, with 5 bases matching each. The sequence came from a human donor with Susac syndrome. The material sequenced was CD4+ T cells from PBMCs. Here is the DNA: TGTGCCATCAGTAGGGGAGAGGGCACAGATACGCAGTATTTT. Its translation reads: CAISRGEGTDTQYF.